This T cell receptor (beta chain) was sequenced in a study of CD8 T cells in Susac syndrome. RNA, at about 0.5 to 1 ug, was reverse transcribed with random hexamers. TCRdb passed the immunoSEQ multiplex PCR reads through MiXCR, listing each CDR3 protein once. This table holds just over 150,000 distinct CDR3 sequences, 90% to 95% found once. Sequencing of TCR beta was performed on blood CD8+ T cells and on blood CD4+ T cells. Germline CDR1 MNHEY, CDR2 SMNVEV (reference sequence). The CDR3 totals 13 residues. V was shortened by 2 bases and J by 4 bases, with 9 bases between the two germline ends. This chain joins TRBV27 and TRBJ2-7, with D possibly matching TRBD2 (6 bases). This clonotype was obtained from a human donor with Susac syndrome. Sample: CD4+ T cells from PBMCs. In nucleotides, the CDR3 is TGTGCCAGCAGTTTAACGGCGGGGTACGAGCAGTACTTC. Translating gives CASSLTAGYEQYF.